This T cell receptor beta chain was documented in a study of cytomegalovirus exposure and HLA in healthy donors. Germline CDR1 is MDHEN and CDR2 is SYDVKM. The ends were cut back, 1 base at V and 4 bases at J, with 10 bases in the middle. The length of the CDR3 is 14 residues. PCR involved 60 Vbeta and 13 Jbeta primers. The table came from immunoSEQ multiplex PCR; TCRdb's copy has only in-frame clones and leaves some out. The table includes tens of thousands of clones, around four fifths detected once. This clone has only a few counts. Its antigen is undetermined. Points from the study as a whole: Rarity characterized most TCR sequences, yet some public TCRs appeared in many donors.

V usage is TRBV28 and J usage is TRBJ1-1; unclear D gene. The source material was PBMCs. The TCR was taken from a man aged 25 to 45 in good health and CMV-seronegative. The CDR3, as DNA: TGTGCCAGCAGTTTATTCCGGAGCGGCACTGAAGCTTTCTTT. Protein: CASSLFRSGTEAFF. Combining the CDR3 with reference TRBV28 and TRBJ1-1 gives the whole variable domain DVKVTQSSRYLVKRTGEKVFLECVQDMDHENMFWYRQDPGLGLRLIYFSYDVKMKEKGDIPEGYSVSREKKERFSLILESASTNQTSMYLCASSLFRSGTEAFFGQGTRLTVV.